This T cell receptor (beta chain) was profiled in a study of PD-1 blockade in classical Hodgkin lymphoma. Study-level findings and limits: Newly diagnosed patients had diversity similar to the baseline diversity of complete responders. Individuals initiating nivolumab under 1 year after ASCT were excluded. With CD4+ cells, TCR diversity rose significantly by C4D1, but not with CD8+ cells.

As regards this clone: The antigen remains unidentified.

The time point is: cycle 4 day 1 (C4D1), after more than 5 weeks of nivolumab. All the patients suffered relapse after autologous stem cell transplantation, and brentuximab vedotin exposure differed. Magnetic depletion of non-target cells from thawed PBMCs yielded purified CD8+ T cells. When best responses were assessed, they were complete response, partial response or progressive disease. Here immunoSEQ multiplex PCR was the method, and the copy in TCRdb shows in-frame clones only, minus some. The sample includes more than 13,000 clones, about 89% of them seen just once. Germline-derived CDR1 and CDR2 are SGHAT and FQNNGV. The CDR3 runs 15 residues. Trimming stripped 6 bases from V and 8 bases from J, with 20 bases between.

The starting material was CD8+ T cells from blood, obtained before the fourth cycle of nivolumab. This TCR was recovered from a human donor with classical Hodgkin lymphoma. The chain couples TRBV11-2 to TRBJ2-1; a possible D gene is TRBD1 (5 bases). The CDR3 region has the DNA TGTGCCAGCAGTCTAACCTCTTGGATAGGGGATGAGCAGTTCTTC. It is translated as CASSLTSWIGDEQFF.